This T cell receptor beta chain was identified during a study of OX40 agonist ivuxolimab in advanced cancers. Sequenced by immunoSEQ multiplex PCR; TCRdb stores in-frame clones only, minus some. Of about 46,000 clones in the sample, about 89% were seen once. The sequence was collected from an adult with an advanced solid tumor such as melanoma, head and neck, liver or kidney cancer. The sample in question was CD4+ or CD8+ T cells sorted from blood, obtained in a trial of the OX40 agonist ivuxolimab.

CDR3 coding DNA: TGTGCCATCAGTGAGTTTAGAGAAGCTTTCTTT. Residues: CAISEFREAFF. This sequence joins TRBV10-3 and TRBJ1-1; D unclear. The ends were cut back, 1 base at V and 8 bases at J, with 5 bases in the middle. Germline V gene sequence: CDR1 ENHRY, CDR2 SYGVKD. This CDR3 spans 11 amino acids.